These 27 T cell receptor beta chains were all obtained from the same sample, sequenced in a study of control samples from healthy donors and cancer patients. Sequenced by immunoSEQ multiplex PCR; TCRdb stores in-frame clones only, minus some. The sample carries approximately 110,000 clones, around 89% recorded once. The sequenced sample was blood. These TCRs come from a woman aged 45-60 years in good health.

The V gene is TRBV19, the J gene TRBJ1-5; perhaps TRBD1 as D (5 bases). This CDR3 comprises 18 residues. The germline V and J ends were trimmed by 1 base and 6 bases, with 22 bases remaining between them. Germline assignment: CDR1 LNHDA and CDR2 SQIVND (reference sequence). CDR3 residues: CASSIAGDRALGGQPQHF. The CDR3 region has the DNA TGTGCCAGTAGTATAGCAGGAGATCGGGCTCTCGGGGGTCAGCCCCAGCATTTT. The full variable domain, its missing parts supplied by reference TRBV19 and TRBJ1-5, is DGGITQSPKYLFRKEGQNVTLSCEQNLNHDAMYWYRQDPGQGLRLIYYSQIVNDFQKGDIAEGYSVSREKKESFPLTVTSAQKNPTAFYLCASSIAGDRALGGQPQHFGDGTRLSIL.

A single count supports this clone. The chain couples TRBV2 to TRBJ2-4; D is unclear. V was clipped by 0 bases and J by 6 bases, with 9 bases between them. CDR1 SNHLY and CDR2 FYNNEI come from the germline V gene. The CDR3 covers 14 residues. The CDR3 sequence is CASSEAEPANIQYF. Written as DNA, the CDR3 is TGTGCCAGCAGTGAAGCGGAGCCCGCAAACATTCAGTACTTC. Supplemented by reference TRBV2 and TRBJ2-4, the full variable domain reads EPEVTQTPSHQVTQMGQEVILRCVPISNHLYFYWYRQILGQKVEFLVSFYNNEISEKSEIFDDQFSVERPDGSNFTLKIRSTKLEDSAMYFCASSEAEPANIQYFGAGTRLSVL.

This clone was picked up a small number of times. The chain carries TRBV3-1 (or the pseudogene TRBV3-2) and TRBJ1-5, with a tentative D call TRBD1 (5 bases). The CDR3 length is 16 residues. Germline V gene lookup returns CDR1 LGHDT and CDR2 YNNKEL (reference sequence). Trimming cost V 4 bases and J 4 bases, with 17 bases left between them. The CDR3 region has the DNA TGTGCCAGCAGCCCAAACAGGCAACGGTTAAATCAGCCCCAGCATTTT. Translated, it gives CASSPNRQRLNQPQHF.

The chain uses TRBV11-2 and TRBJ1-5; D uncertain. CDR1 and CDR2 from the germline V gene are SGHAT and FQNNGV. The CDR3 loop spans 10 amino acids. The germline V and J ends were trimmed by 4 bases and 8 bases, with 3 bases remaining between them. The CDR3 loop is CASSSEPQHF. The CDR3 DNA reads TGTGCCAGCAGCTCCGAGCCCCAGCATTTT. The variable domain in full, completed from reference TRBV11-2 and TRBJ1-5, reads EAGVAQSPRYKIIEKRQSVAFWCNPISGHATLYWYQQILGQGPKLLIQFQNNGVVDDSQLPKDRFSAERLKGVDSTLKIQPAKLEDSAVYLCASSSEPQHFGDGTRLSIL.

With respect to this clone: The germline gene is not matched at one end of the junction; a read error may be the cause. The gene calls are TRBV12-5 and TRBJ1-1; D gene unclear. The CDR3 extends over 12 amino acids. The germline V gene encodes CDR1 LGHNT and CDR2 FRNRAP. The DNA for the CDR3 is TGTGCTAGTGGTTTGGTACTTGGGGTGGAGCTGTTT. As protein: CASGLVLGVELF.

The chain combines TRBV7-9 with TRBJ2-3; D remains ambiguous. V was trimmed by 6 bases and J by 8 bases, leaving 15 bases between them. Germline CDR1 SEHNR, CDR2 FQNEAQ (reference sequence). This CDR3 comprises 13 residues. Here the CDR3 DNA reads TGTGCCAGCAGATACCCAGTGGAAGGTACGCAGTATTTT. Translation: CASRYPVEGTQYF. Full variable domain (remainder filled in from reference TRBV7-9 and TRBJ2-3): DTGVSQNPRHKITKRGQNVTFRCDPISEHNRLYWYRQTLGQGPEFLTYFQNEAQLEKSRLLSDRFSAERPKGSFSTLEIQRTEQGDSAMYLCASRYPVEGTQYFGPGTRLTVL.

The chain combines TRBV19 with TRBJ2-5; D may be TRBD1 (5 bases). V lost 7 bases and J 0 bases, leaving 15 bases between the germline ends. Per the germline V gene, CDR1 is LNHDA and CDR2 is SQIVND (reference sequence). The CDR3 consists of 15 residues. In DNA, the CDR3 is TGTGCCAGTACGAGTGGGGCCACGCACCAAGAGACCCAGTACTTC. This sequence encodes CASTSGATHQETQYF.

There are a few counts of this clone. The rearrangement joins TRBV6-5 to TRBJ2-1, with a weak D call TRBD1 (6 bases). The V gene's germline CDR1 is MNHEY and CDR2 SVGAGI. Trimming took off 5 bases at V and 12 bases at J, with 11 bases between the two ends. The CDR3 extends over 11 amino acids. The CDR3 spells CASSNRAWQFF. CDR3 nucleotide sequence: TGTGCCAGCAGTAACAGGGCTTGGCAGTTCTTC.

The CDR3 DNA is TGCGCCAGCAGCCAAGGCAGGGCCAGGGCTAGCACAGATACGCAGTATTTT. Protein sequence: CASSQGRARASTDTQYF. The V call is TRBV4-1, the J call TRBJ2-3; tentatively, D is TRBD1 (5 bases). CDR3 length: 17 amino acids. Trimming pared 1 base from V and 0 bases from J, leaving 14 bases between. The germline V gene encodes CDR1 MGHRA and CDR2 YSYEKL.

V and J are TRBV6-4 and TRBJ1-1; TRBD1 matches at 11 bases. Germline assignment: CDR1 MRHNA and CDR2 SNTAGT. The CDR3 has 14 amino acids. V lost 6 bases, J lost 5 bases, and 5 bases stayed unmatched. CDR3 protein: CASSIGQGATEAFF. Here the CDR3 DNA reads TGTGCCAGCAGCATTGGACAGGGGGCTACTGAAGCTTTCTTT.

CDR3 protein: CASRPTITGELFF. CDR3 DNA: TGTGCCAGCAGACCCACTATAACCGGGGAGCTGTTTTTT. The rearrangement uses TRBV2 and TRBJ2-2, with no clear D. V gave up 6 bases and J gave up 5 bases, with 10 bases separating them. The length of the CDR3 is 13 residues. Germline loops: CDR1 SNHLY, CDR2 FYNNEI.

V gene TRBV11-2 combines with J gene TRBJ2-5; D might be TRBD2 (6 bases). With 2 bases removed from V and 7 bases from J, the gap between germline ends came to 14 bases. There are 14 residues in the CDR3. Per the germline V gene, CDR1 is SGHAT and CDR2 is FQNNGV. The CDR3 sequence: CASSLTGTSATQYF. The CDR3 DNA follows: TGTGCCAGCAGCTTAACGGGGACTTCGGCGACCCAGTACTTC.

The gene calls are TRBV4-1 and TRBJ2-2, with TRBD2 matching 14 bases. Per germline, CDR1 MGHRA and CDR2 YSYEKL. This CDR3 contains 19 residues. V gave up 2 bases and J gave up 7 bases; unmatched junction bases: 12. Here the CDR3 reads CASSQSPGLAGVLGGELFF. For the CDR3, the DNA is TGCGCCAGCAGCCAATCCCCGGGACTAGCGGGAGTGTTGGGCGGGGAGCTGTTTTTT.

Only a few counts were recorded for this clone. The chain carries TRBV30 and TRBJ1-1; D is ambiguous. CDR1 and CDR2 (germline): GTSNPN, SVGIG (reference sequence). The CDR3 sequence is 15 residues long. V lost 4 bases and J lost 1, with 16 bases in between. The CDR3 DNA reads TGTGCCTGGATTAGCCCCTACGGCGGGAACACTGAAGCTTTCTTT. This encodes CAWISPYGGNTEAFF.

The chain links TRBV12-3 or TRBV12-4 to TRBJ2-5; a possible D gene is TRBD2 (6 bases). This CDR3 comprises 10 residues. V was shortened by 7 bases and J by 7 bases, with 7 bases between the two germline ends. CDR3 DNA sequence: TGTGCCAGCAAGGGAGGGACCCAGTACTTC. Translated: CASKGGTQYF.

The rearrangement links TRBV2 to TRBJ2-4; D is possibly TRBD1 or TRBD2 (6 bases each). Trimming pared 6 bases from V and 3 bases from J, leaving 18 bases between. Germline values: CDR1 SNHLY, CDR2 FYNNEI. This CDR3 has 16 amino acids. CDR3 protein: CASRRSYGGNKNIQYF. The DNA of the CDR3 is TGTGCCAGCAGACGAAGTTACGGGGGCAACAAAAACATTCAGTACTTC.

The rearrangement joins TRBV19 to TRBJ1-2; D is undetermined. The CDR3 has 14 residues. V lost 6 bases, J lost 3 bases, and 14 bases lay in between. CDR1 is LNHDA, CDR2 SQIVND, per germline (reference sequence). The CDR3 DNA reads as TGTGCCAGTAGACAGCCTCTGGCGGACTATGGCTACACCTTC. It encodes CASRQPLADYGYTF.

The table lists this clone with a count of one. The genes are TRBV6-4 and TRBJ2-4; 9 bases are shared with TRBD1. Germline V gene data show CDR1 as MRHNA and CDR2 as SNTAGT. The CDR3 extends over 14 amino acids. With V trimmed by 2 bases and J by 14 bases, 10 bases remained unmatched. In nucleotides, the CDR3 is TGTGCCAGCAGTGACAGGGGACAGGGTAAAAAAGAGTACTTC. Its translation: CASSDRGQGKKEYF.

This chain connects TRBV4-1 to TRBJ2-3; no clear D. V lost 4 bases and J 0 bases, leaving 8 bases between the germline ends. Germline V lookup: CDR1 MGHRA, CDR2 YSYEKL. CDR3 length: 14 residues. CDR3: CASSPSDSTDTQYF. DNA for the CDR3: TGCGCCAGCAGCCCCTCGGACAGCACAGATACGCAGTATTTT.

The rearrangement joins TRBV7-2 to TRBJ2-1; a possible D gene is TRBD1 (5 bases). V was trimmed by 1 base and J by 4 bases, leaving 11 bases between them. CDR3 length: 15 residues. CDR1 and CDR2 from the germline V gene are SGHTA and FQGNSA. The CDR3 DNA is TGTGCCAGCAGCTTAGTCTTTTCAGGGTACAATGAGCAGTTCTTC. It yields the protein CASSLVFSGYNEQFF.

This rearrangement joins TRBV7-9 to TRBJ2-1, with 12 bases that match TRBD2. The CDR3 length is 15 residues. The trim removed 1 base at V and 7 bases at J, leaving 2 bases unmatched. Germline V gene sequence: CDR1 SEHNR, CDR2 FQNEAQ (reference sequence). This chain's CDR3 is CASSLVLAGGNEQFF. The CDR3 coding sequence is TGTGCCAGCAGCTTAGTGCTAGCGGGAGGGAATGAGCAGTTCTTC.

The V and J genes are TRBV19 and TRBJ2-1, with TRBD1 matching over 10 bases. Trimming removed 10 bases from V and 7 bases from J; junction bases left unmatched: 10. Germline CDR1 and CDR2: LNHDA and SQIVND (reference sequence). CDR3 length equals 14 residues. This chain's CDR3 is CATEPTGGQNEQFF. CDR3 coding DNA: TGTGCCACCGAACCGACAGGGGGCCAGAATGAGCAGTTCTTC.

The V gene is TRBV12-3 or TRBV12-4, the J gene TRBJ1-1, with D unresolved. V lost 6 bases to trimming and J lost 6 bases, with 8 bases between them. CDR3 size: 11 residues. CDR3: CASSKAPEAFF. CDR3 DNA sequence: TGTGCCAGCAGCAAAGCGCCTGAAGCTTTCTTT.

The chain uses TRBV27 and TRBJ1-5; no reliable D call. Germline CDR1 MNHEY, CDR2 SMNVEV (reference sequence). The V gene lost 0 bases and the J gene lost 0 bases, with 9 bases spanning the gap. The CDR3 has 16 residues. This CDR3 reads CASSLSGGSSNQPQHF. CDR3 nucleotide sequence: TGTGCCAGCAGTTTATCCGGAGGGAGTAGCAATCAGCCCCAGCATTTT.

The J gene is TRBJ1-4, the V gene TRBV14, with a weak D call TRBD1 (6 bases). There are 16 residues in the CDR3. Per the germline V gene, CDR1 is SGHDN and CDR2 is FVKESK. V was pared by 2 bases and J by 8 bases, with 18 bases between. The CDR3 DNA reads TGTGCCAGCAGCCAACTGGGGGGCCGGGTGCAGGAAAAACTGTTTTTT. It is translated as CASSQLGGRVQEKLFF.

The rearrangement joins TRBV9 to TRBJ2-3; D unclear. The V gene's germline CDR1 is SGDLS and CDR2 YYNGEE. The length of the CDR3 is 13 residues. V lost 6 bases and J lost 5, with 13 bases in between. CDR3 loop: CASTLSELDTQYF. CDR3 in DNA: TGTGCCAGCACCCTTTCGGAACTAGATACGCAGTATTTT.

The genes are TRBV20-1 and TRBJ1-1; no definite D call. With 5 bases removed from V and 1 base from J, the gap between germline ends came to 5 bases. Germline V gives CDR1 DFQATT, CDR2 SNEGSKA (reference sequence). The CDR3 totals 11 residues. This CDR3 reads CSASENTEAFF. CDR3 bases: TGCAGTGCTTCCGAGAACACTGAAGCTTTCTTT.